Listed below are T cell receptor beta chains from one sample, sequenced in a study of T cells in Graves' hyperthyroidism and ophthalmopathy. TCRdb re-called the multiplex PCR reads with MiXCR, one entry per CDR3 protein. The repertoire holds about 640,000 distinct CDR3 sequences, with roughly 46% as singletons. Sample: peripheral blood or thyroid tissue (not recorded which). Every receptor here comes from an adult man with Graves' disease, either hyperthyroidism or ophthalmopathy (not recorded which). Both conserved end residues are part of each CDR3. A D gene is named only where the DNA matches it firmly. Size is stated for part of the rows, as once, few or many counts, or as a class when the clone is expanded.

>-|-|TRBJ2-5|TRBV20-1
CSASGGAWETQYF
TGCAGTGCTAGTGGGGGGGCCTGGGAGACCCAGTACTTC
>-|-|TRBJ1-4|TRBV2
CASSGTGTGNEKLFF
TGTGCCAGCAGTGGTACAGGGACGGGTAATGAAAAACTGTTTTTT
>-|-|TRBJ1-4|TRBV9
CASSVGATNEKLFF
TGTGCCAGCAGCGTAGGTGCAACTAATGAAAAACTGTTTTTT
>-|-|TRBJ1-4|TRBV2
CASSDWDEKLFF
TGTGCCAGCAGTGATTGGGATGAAAAACTGTTTTTT
>TRBD1|once|TRBJ1-2|TRBV7-8
CASSVGDSVYGYTF
TGTGCCAGCAGTGTGGGGGACAGCGTCTATGGCTACACCTTC
>-|many|TRBJ1-2|TRBV15
CATSRDLGSFNYGYTF
TGTGCCACCAGCAGAGACCTCGGCAGCTTTAACTATGGCTACACCTTC
>-|many|TRBJ2-5|TRBV20-1
CSARDLSLGETQYF
TGCAGTGCTAGAGATCTGAGTCTGGGAGAGACCCAGTACTTC
>TRBD1|once|TRBJ1-2|TRBV29-1
CSVGTGQIYGYTF
TGCAGCGTAGGGACGGGACAGATATATGGCTACACCTTC
>TRBD2|few|TRBJ2-7|TRBV5-4
CASSSEGGLYEQYF
TGTGCCAGCAGCTCTGAGGGAGGGCTCTACGAGCAGTACTTC
>-|-|TRBJ2-5|TRBV6-4
CASSDLFGQPDQYF
TGTGCCAGCAGTGACTTATTCGGTCAGCCGGACCAGTACTTC
>-|many|TRBJ1-3|TRBV20-1
CSASGMGWSGNTIYF
TGCAGTGCTAGTGGCATGGGATGGTCTGGAAACACCATATATTTT
>-|few|TRBJ1-2|TRBV2
CASSSNGGQSVYGYTF
TGTGCCAGCAGCTCCAACGGGGGACAATCCGTCTATGGCTACACCTTC
>TRBD2|-|TRBJ2-7|TRBV6-1
CASSSTTSGSRDEQYF
TGTGCCAGCAGTTCCACGACTAGCGGGAGTCGGGACGAGCAGTACTTC
>TRBD1|once|TRBJ1-5|TRBV15
CATSMRQGPGQPQHF
TGTGCCACCAGCATGCGACAGGGGCCGGGGCAGCCCCAGCATTTT
>-|many|TRBJ1-2|TRBV20-1
CSAPYLEGYTF
TGCAGTGCTCCGTACCTTGAGGGCTACACCTTC
>-|-|TRBJ1-3|TRBV2
CASSFWKNSGNTIYF
TGTGCCAGCAGCTTTTGGAAAAACTCTGGAAACACCATATATTTT
>-|-|TRBJ2-3|TRBV24-1
CATSDLRSSTDTQYF
TGTGCCACCAGTGACCTGAGGAGCAGCACAGATACGCAGTATTTT
>TRBD2|many|TRBJ2-7|TRBV7-9
CASSRAGESYEQYF
TGTGCCAGCAGCCGAGCGGGGGAAAGCTACGAGCAGTACTTC
>TRBD1|-|TRBJ1-6|TRBV5-4
CASSGTGWEQNTKFHF
TGTGCCAGCAGCGGGACAGGTTGGGAGCAGAATACAAAGTTCCACTTT
>-|few|TRBJ2-6|TRBV12-3/TRBV12-4
CASSFIGTSGANVLTF
TGTGCCAGCAGTTTTATCGGGACGTCTGGGGCCAACGTCCTGACTTTC